The clone carrying this T cell receptor (beta chain) has just a few counts. The entry originates in a study of blood T cell repertoires in COVID-19. About the research overall: There were acute and convalescent COVID-19 samples, and they came from the United States, Italy and Spain.

The V gene lost 5 bases and the J gene lost 2 bases, with 4 bases spanning the gap. The CDR3 consists of 11 residues. Per the germline V gene, CDR1 is MNHEY and CDR2 is SVGEGT. Per the authors' pipeline: For nucleated cells, counts were estimated from reference gene primer amplification. Some clones are missing from TCRdb's copy, which holds only in-frame ones; the method was immunoSEQ multiplex PCR. D and trimming come from the DNA, and the V and J calls and clone size come from that table. The sample lists over 200,000 clones, about 85% occurring once. This clonotype was obtained from a woman aged 18-30 years who had recovered from COVID-19. The gene calls are TRBV6-2 or TRBV6-3 and TRBJ2-7; D is ambiguous. The sequencing input was peripheral blood. CDR3: CASSSTYEQYF. The CDR3 coding sequence is TGTGCCAGCAGTAGCACCTACGAGCAGTACTTC.